This TCR beta chain was captured in a study of T cell repertoires and HLA-DP antigens (dated by TCRdb to 2016 to 2019). General notes on the study: The study used an in vitro model of CD4+ T cell alloreactivity against allogeneic HLA-DP presented by transduced HeLa cells. Compared with self, one alloantigen differed at one amino acid in the peptide-binding groove and the other differed at fewer than eleven, modelling structurally similar versus dissimilar alloantigens. Average DNA input was roughly 220 ng for sorted CD137+CD4+ samples, compared with 1,200 ng for pre-culture CD4+ samples. Of the three donors, two were male and one was female, and their ages ranged from the 18-to-29 age band up to the 60-to-69 age band.

Magnetic bead negative selection was used to isolate untouched CD4+ T cells from Ficoll-separated PBMC, with purity averaging about 98%. Untouched CD4+ T cells were isolated with magnetic beads from Ficoll-separated PBMC, and a purity of 95% to 98% was reached with negligible CD8+ contamination. Donors were three healthy blood donors whose buffy coats supplied peripheral blood mononuclear cells. CMV seronegative status was shared by all three donors. The DNeasy Blood & Tissue Kit was used to extract genomic DNA. Genomic DNA from sorted CD137+CD4+ cells and from pre-culture CD4+ baseline samples of each subject was subjected to TCRB sequencing. To note about this clone: Its cognate antigen has yet to be identified. No base quality information exists; no much larger clone differs at one position.

TCRB CDR3 regions were amplified with the immunoSEQ multiplex PCR using forward primers for 54 TRBV segments and reverse primers for 13 TRBJ segments. For pre-culture CD4+ samples, sequencing was done at deep resolution with a target of about 200,000 T cell genomes. Sequencing of the amplicons on an Illumina HiSeq System generated 87 bp reads spanning the CDR3. Per the original workflow: Reads were corrected for PCR and sequencing errors, and CDR3 regions were defined by alignment to IMGT reference sequences. Synthetic template pools were used to estimate the numbers of templates and unique rearrangements. Clonality was calculated as 1 minus Pielou's evenness. Richness was estimated with the Daley-Smith estimator. Morisita's index served as the measure of repertoire overlap. A clone counted as low-abundance if it appeared in cultured samples but went undetected in the pre-culture repertoire of the same donor. The table comes from immuneACCESS by way of TCRdb, which keeps in-frame sequences with V and J called. Part of the clones is missing from these tables; in studies checked, under half for an unresolved V gene and the rest for unknown reasons. From that table come the V and J calls and clone size; the DNA was used to work out D and trimming. Here the sample has about 89,000 clones; around 86% occur a single time. 1.7% of the sample lies in the top ten.

General conclusions and limits of the study: An average cumulative frequency of about 39% against one allele and less than 65% against the other was found for clones undetected before culture. Naive and memory CD4+ repertoires were not analysed separately. Clonality of sorted CD137+ cells was similar against both alloantigens (around 0.41) and much higher than in pre-culture samples (around 0.04). Limitations included only a few donors, a non-physiological HeLa antigen-presenting system, and the use of total CD4+ responder cells.

This clonotype was sampled from a man aged 50-59 years in good health and CMV-seronegative. The source material was CD4+ T cells from PBMCs.

The bases read TGTGCCTGGAGTGACAGGGGTGGAAACACCATATATTTT. Its translation is CAWSDRGGNTIYF. The chain was built from TRBV30 and TRBJ1-3, with TRBD1 matching 7 junction bases. The germline V end is reduced by 1 base and the J end by 3 bases; junction bases left unmatched: 0. The CDR3 spans 13 residues, from the cysteine through the phenylalanine. The kept DNA is CDR3 alone, 39 bases in frame from the first base. The germline V gene (reference sequence) provides CDR1 GTSNPN and CDR2 SVGIG.